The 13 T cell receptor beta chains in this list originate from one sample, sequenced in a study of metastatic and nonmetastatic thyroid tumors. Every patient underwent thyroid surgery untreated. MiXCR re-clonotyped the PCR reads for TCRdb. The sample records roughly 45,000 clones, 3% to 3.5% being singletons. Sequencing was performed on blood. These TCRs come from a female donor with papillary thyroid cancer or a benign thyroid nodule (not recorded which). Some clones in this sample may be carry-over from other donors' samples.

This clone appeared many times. This CDR3 reads CASSLDRGKRGYTF. The CDR3 nucleotides are TGTGCCAGCAGTTTAGACAGGGGGAAGAGAGGCTACACCTTC. The chain employs TRBV12-3 or TRBV12-4 and TRBJ1-2; TRBD1 agrees at 8 bases. The trim removed 1 base at V and 8 bases at J, leaving 6 bases unmatched. The CDR3 consists of 14 residues.

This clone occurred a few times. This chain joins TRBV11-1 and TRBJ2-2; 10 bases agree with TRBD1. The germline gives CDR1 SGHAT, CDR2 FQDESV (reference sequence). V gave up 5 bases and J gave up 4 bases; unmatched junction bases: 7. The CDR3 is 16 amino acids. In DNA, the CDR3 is TGTGCCAGCAGCACCCGACAGGGGGCGGGCACCGGGGAGCTGTTTTTT. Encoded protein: CASSTRQGAGTGELFF.

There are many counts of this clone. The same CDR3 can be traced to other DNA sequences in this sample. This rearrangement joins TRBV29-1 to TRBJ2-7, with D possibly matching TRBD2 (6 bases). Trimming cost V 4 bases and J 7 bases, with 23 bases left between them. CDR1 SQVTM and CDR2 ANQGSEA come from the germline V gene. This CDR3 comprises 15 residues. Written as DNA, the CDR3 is TGCAGCGTTGTACCCTTCCGGGAGCCCCTAGGGGAGCAGTACTTC. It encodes CSVVPFREPLGEQYF.

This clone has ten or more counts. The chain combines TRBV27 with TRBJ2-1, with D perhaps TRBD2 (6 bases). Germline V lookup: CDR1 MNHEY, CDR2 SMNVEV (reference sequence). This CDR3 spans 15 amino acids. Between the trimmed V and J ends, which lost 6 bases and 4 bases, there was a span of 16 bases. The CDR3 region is CASRGLGGPYNEQFF. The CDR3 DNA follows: TGTGCCAGCAGGGGACTGGGCGGACCTTACAATGAGCAGTTCTTC.

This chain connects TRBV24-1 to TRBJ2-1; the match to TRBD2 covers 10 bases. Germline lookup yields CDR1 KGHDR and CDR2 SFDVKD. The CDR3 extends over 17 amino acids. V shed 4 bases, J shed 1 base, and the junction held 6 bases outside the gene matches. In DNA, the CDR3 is TGTGCCACCAGTGACCCTCAGCGGGAGGGATCCTACAATGAGCAGTTCTTC. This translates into CATSDPQREGSYNEQFF.

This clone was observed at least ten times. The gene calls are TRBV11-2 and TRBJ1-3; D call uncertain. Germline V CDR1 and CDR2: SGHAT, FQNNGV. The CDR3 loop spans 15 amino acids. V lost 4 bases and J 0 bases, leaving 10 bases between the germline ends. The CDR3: CASSSLRFSGNTIYF. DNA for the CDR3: TGTGCCAGCAGCTCCCTTAGATTCTCTGGAAACACCATATATTTT.

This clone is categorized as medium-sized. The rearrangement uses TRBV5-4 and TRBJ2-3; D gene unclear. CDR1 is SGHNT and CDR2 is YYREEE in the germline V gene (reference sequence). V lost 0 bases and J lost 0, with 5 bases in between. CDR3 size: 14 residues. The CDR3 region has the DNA TGTGCCAGCAGCTTGGGACCCAGCACAGATACGCAGTATTTT. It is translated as CASSLGPSTDTQYF.

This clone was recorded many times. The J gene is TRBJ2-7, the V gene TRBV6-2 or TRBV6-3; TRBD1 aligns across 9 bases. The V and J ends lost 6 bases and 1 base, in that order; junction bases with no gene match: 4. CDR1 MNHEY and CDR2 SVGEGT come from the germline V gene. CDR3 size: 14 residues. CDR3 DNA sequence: TGTGCCAGCAGAACCGGGACAGGGTCCTACGAGCAGTACTTC. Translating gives CASRTGTGSYEQYF.

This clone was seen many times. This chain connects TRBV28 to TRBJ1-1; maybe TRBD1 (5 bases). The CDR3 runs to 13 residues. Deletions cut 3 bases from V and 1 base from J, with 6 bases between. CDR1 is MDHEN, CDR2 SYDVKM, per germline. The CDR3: CASSFDRNTEAFF. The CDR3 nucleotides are TGTGCCAGCAGTTTTGACAGGAACACTGAAGCTTTCTTT.

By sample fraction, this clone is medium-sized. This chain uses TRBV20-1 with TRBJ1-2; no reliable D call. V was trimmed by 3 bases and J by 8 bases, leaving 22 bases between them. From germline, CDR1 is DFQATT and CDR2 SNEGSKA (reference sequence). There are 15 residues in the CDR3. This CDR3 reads CSASIPVGREGGYTF. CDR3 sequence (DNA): TGCAGTGCTAGTATTCCCGTTGGCCGAGAAGGCGGCTACACCTTC.

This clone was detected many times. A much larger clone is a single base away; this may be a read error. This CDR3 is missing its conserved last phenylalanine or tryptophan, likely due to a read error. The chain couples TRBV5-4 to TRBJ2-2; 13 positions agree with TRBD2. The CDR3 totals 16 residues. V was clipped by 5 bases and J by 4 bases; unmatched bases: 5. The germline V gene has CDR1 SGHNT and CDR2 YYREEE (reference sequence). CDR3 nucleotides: TGTGCCAGCAGGAATAGACTAGCGGGGGGCACCGGGGAGCTGTTTCTT. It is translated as CASRNRLAGGTGELFL.

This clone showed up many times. This CDR3 reads CSVSGRSSYNEQFF. CDR3 DNA sequence: TGCAGTGTAAGCGGGAGGAGCTCCTACAATGAGCAGTTCTTC. This rearrangement joins TRBV20-1 to TRBJ2-1; 9 bases agree with TRBD2. This CDR3 has 14 amino acids. The ends lost 7 bases at V and 0 bases at J; junction bases unmatched: 4. Germline V gene data show CDR1 as DFQATT and CDR2 as SNEGSKA (reference sequence).

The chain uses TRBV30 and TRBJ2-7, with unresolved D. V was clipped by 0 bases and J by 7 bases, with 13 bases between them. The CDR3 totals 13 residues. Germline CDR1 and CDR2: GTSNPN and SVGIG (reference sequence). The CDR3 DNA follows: TGTGCCTGGAGTGTACGTAGGTTCGGGGAGCAGTACTTC. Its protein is CAWSVRRFGEQYF. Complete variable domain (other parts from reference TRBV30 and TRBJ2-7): SQTIHQWPATLVQPVGSPLSLECTVEGTSNPNLYWYRQAAGRGLQLLFYSVGIGQISSEVPQNLSASRPQDRQFILSSKKLLLSDSGFYLCAWSVRRFGEQYFGPGTRLTVT.